The present T cell receptor beta chain was sequenced within a study of beta chain features in type 1 diabetes (dated by TCRdb to 2016 to 2018). Study-level background: Patients and healthy donors did not differ in mean age, gender distribution, total cell number or subset yield. Across all samples, 90 million to 130 million sorted cells were examined, and cell number per subset correlated strongly with RNA yield. In the study, recently diagnosed type 1 diabetes patients and matched healthy donors were compared on the TCRB repertoires of their sorted circulating CD4+ T cell subsets. Whereas all 28 donors provided naive and central memory subsets, regulatory and stem cell-like memory subsets were isolated from just 8 patients and roughly 8 healthy donors.

The V end loses 7 bases and the J end loses 4 bases, and a stretch of 13 bases separates them. Taken from the germline V gene, the CDR1 and CDR2 loops are SQVTM and ANQGSEA. From cysteine to phenylalanine, the CDR3 is 12 amino acids long. Solely the CDR3 DNA is kept, with 36 bases framed from the first base. From each donor, a single peripheral blood sample of approximately 110 mL on average was drawn into heparinised tubes. A BD FACSAria II and a panel including CD45RO, CCR7, CD25, CD127, CD95 and CD27 were used to sort naive, central memory, regulatory and stem cell-like memory CD4+ T cells. A purity above 95% was achieved for all sorted populations. Right away, PBMCs were isolated by Lymphoprep density gradient centrifugation and were stained directly, with no culture step. So that batch effects would be minimized, each experiment stained and sorted samples in pairs, pairing one healthy donor with one patient.

Remarks on this clone: This clone's antigen is unknown. Base qualities are not provided; no much larger clone lies one nucleotide away.

Results the study describes overall, beyond this receptor: Fewer insertions and more nucleotide deletions at VDJ recombination sites were observed in patients with type 1 diabetes, implying thymic rearrangement abnormalities. Sequencing cDNA rather than genomic DNA could over-represent highly expressing activated cells, although activation and CD3 levels did not differ between groups. Only small numbers of individuals were included in the HLA sub-analyses, which left unresolved whether HLA type had any influence on TCRB rearrangement. Naive, central memory and regulatory TCRB repertoires appeared to be more alike among patients than among healthy donors. PCR may preferentially amplify shorter templates, but because patient and control samples were amplified and corrected together, any resulting skew would affect both groups equally. A moderate but significant shortening of TCRB CDR3 length was observed in type 1 diabetes patients in all four CD4+ subsets.

The entire isolated RNA was reverse transcribed using the High Capacity cDNA Reverse Transcription Kit, and thus expressed TCRB transcripts were sequenced. Deep immunoSEQ sequencing was performed on naive, central memory and regulatory T cell samples, with an average of about 3.6 million total reads per sample. Sorted cells were lysed in RLT buffer and RNA was extracted with DNase-treated RNeasy Micro or Mini kits, depending on cell number. To prevent cross-contamination, every cell subset was processed on its own, while patient and healthy donor samples were processed together. The immunoSEQ multiplex PCR was used to amplify TCRB sequences from cDNA, generating 87-bp fragments that spanned the CDR3 region. Sequencing of the amplicons was performed on the Illumina HiSeq platform. The published analysis was carried out like this. PCR bias was corrected computationally using synthetic template baselines, and reads within Hamming distance 2 were collapsed, with unmergeable singletons discarded. Reads were aligned against IMGT so that V, D and J genes, CDR3 length and insertions or deletions at six rearrangement sites could be assigned. Within each subset, clonotype counts were normalized to sorted cell number, and only after that were true diversity and Gini coefficients computed with the tcR R package. Repertoire sharing was quantified using the overlap coefficient calculated on TCRB nucleotide sequences. Out-of-frame TCRB sequences from naive cells were analyzed to stand in for the pre-selection repertoire. TCRdb retrieved this table from immuneACCESS and kept in-frame rearrangements only. Not all clones are present; in checked studies, unresolved V genes account for under half, and no reason is known for the remainder. V and J calls and clone size come straight from that table; D and trimming were deduced from the DNA. This sample lists 450,000 or so clones; 11% were detected once. Around 0.05% of the sample is in the top ten clones.

The source of this sequence is a woman aged 18-29 years in good health. This receptor chain uses TRBV29-1 and TRBJ1-1; the D segment could be TRBD1, given 6 matching bases. What was sequenced was naive CD4+ T cells from blood. The intended sense of this specimen's cell subset or site label: true naive CD4+ T cells. The DNA reads TGCAGCGCCGGGGGCGACGTCACTGAAGCTTTCTTT. This sequence encodes CSAGGDVTEAFF.